The T cell receptor (beta chain) described here comes from a study of T cells expressing NK-cell markers. Study as a whole: In the group of eight sequenced donors, seven were HCMV-seropositive and one was seronegative.

Study-level points and caveats: The leading position in the CD3+CD56-NKG2C+ fraction of a few donors also went to these clonotypes.

5'RACE template switching built TCR beta cDNA with unique molecular identifiers. TCRdb derives one entry per CDR3 protein from the 5' RACE reads, leaving out DNA. The sample has fewer than 550,000 distinct CDR3 sequences; the top ten hold over 1.3%. Worth noting for this clonotype: What it binds is not known.

This CDR3 region has 11 residues. Germline CDR1 and CDR2: GTSNPN and SVGIG (reference sequence). This TCR was recovered from a woman between 50 and 59 years old in good health. What was sequenced was blood T cells: a sorted CD56 or NKG2C T cell subset, CD4+ or CD8+ T cells, or bulk PBMC T cells (not recorded which). V usage is TRBV30 and J usage is TRBJ1-2. This chain's CDR3 is CAWRFQRRYTF.